This T cell receptor (beta chain) was recovered during a study of a mutant IDH1 vaccine in newly diagnosed glioma. Per the germline V gene, CDR1 is MNHNS and CDR2 is SASEGT. Trimming removed 2 bases from V and 2 bases from J, with 10 bases in between. This CDR3 has 15 amino acids. Data came from immunoSEQ multiplex PCR; TCRdb stores just in-frame clones and leaves some out. The sample lists 60,000 to 65,000 clones; around 86% were seen once. A remark on this clone: What it binds is not known.

The time point: week 47, end of study. In the vaccine, a single dose held 300 ug of the mutant IDH1 20-mer peptide, along with topical imiquimod. The source was PBMCs, collected from a glioma patient whose treatment included an IDH1 peptide vaccine. The chain combines TRBV6-1 with TRBJ1-5, with D perhaps TRBD1 (5 bases). The sequence came from a man aged 25 to 40 with glioma. The CDR3 coding sequence is TGTGCCAGCAGTGAATTGGGAGGGGGCAATCAGCCCCAGCATTTT. This translates into CASSELGGGNQPQHF.